The sequence of this T cell receptor (beta chain) was determined in a study of cytomegalovirus exposure and HLA in healthy donors. Study-level findings and limits: For TCR beta chains, V- and J-gene trimming was later linked to a missense DCLRE1C variant.

PCR involved 60 Vbeta and 13 Jbeta primers. Sequencing was performed with immunoSEQ multiplex PCR; in TCRdb, only in-frame clones are kept and a portion is missing. The sample records 120,000 to 150,000 clones, roughly 76% being singletons. After removal of 3 bases from V and 2 bases from J, the junction contained 3 bases not matched to a gene. The CDR3 covers 16 residues. CDR1 is LNHDA, CDR2 SQIVND, per germline (reference sequence). Note on this clone: What it recognizes is unknown.

The sequenced material came from PBMCs. V gene TRBV19 combines with J gene TRBJ2-5, with 13 bases that match TRBD2. The sequence came from a woman in her 30s in good health and CMV-seronegative. The CDR3 bases are TGTGCCAGTAGTATCGGGGGACTAGCGGGACAAGAGACCCAGTACTTC. Amino acid sequence: CASSIGGLAGQETQYF.